The 8 T cell receptor beta chains below all came from one sample that was sequenced in a study of CD8 T cells in ankylosing spondylitis. TCRdb redid the calling of the 5' RACE reads with MiXCR, one entry per CDR3 protein. The sample consists of about 300,000 distinct CDR3 sequences, 20% of them appearing once. Material for sequencing was blood, either unsorted or a sorted T cell fraction (not recorded which). Receptors originate from a female donor with ankylosing spondylitis or in good health (not recorded which).

This clonotype was seen at least ten times. The chain has TRBV7-8 and TRBJ2-1; TRBD2 agrees at 8 bases. This CDR3 has 16 amino acids. Germline CDR1 is SGHVS and CDR2 is FQNEAQ. The V segment lost 3 bases and the J segment 6 bases; nucleotides outside the gene matches: 10. The CDR3 nucleotides are TGTGCCAGCAGCTTTAACCGGGAGGGCCGGGGCAATGAGCAGTTCTTC. Amino acids: CASSFNREGRGNEQFF.

The chain employs TRBV7-8 and TRBJ2-3, with TRBD2 matching 9 bases. V lost 5 bases to trimming and J lost 2 bases; unmatched junction nucleotides: 5. Germline CDR1 SGHVS, CDR2 FQNEAQ. CDR3 size: 15 residues. CDR3 nucleotide sequence: TGTGCCAGCAGCCGCGGGAGGGCGTTCACAGATACGCAGTATTTT. This codes for CASSRGRAFTDTQYF. Filled out from reference TRBV7-8 and TRBJ2-3, the complete variable domain reads GAGVSQSPRYKVAKRGQDVALRCDPISGHVSLFWYQQALGQGPEFLTYFQNEAQLDKSGLPSDRFFAERPEGSVSTLKIQRTQQEDSAVYLCASSRGRAFTDTQYFGPGTRLTVL.

The sample holds a few counts of this clonotype. V and J are TRBV5-1 and TRBJ2-1; the D is unclear. Trimming shortened V by 4 bases and J by 0 bases, and 8 bases separated the two germline ends. The CDR3 extends over 14 amino acids. Per germline, CDR1 SGHRS and CDR2 YFSETQ. The DNA of the CDR3 is TGCGCCAGCAGCGGCGGCGGCTCCTACAATGAGCAGTTCTTC. Protein product: CASSGGGSYNEQFF.

This chain uses TRBV28 with TRBJ2-7, with 9 bases that match TRBD2. CDR3 length equals 16 residues. J lost 2 bases, V lost 2 bases, and 7 bases had no gene match. Germline V lookup: CDR1 MDHEN, CDR2 SYDVKM. In DNA, the CDR3 is TGTGCCAGCAGTTTACCCAGCGGGAGGCTAACCTACGAGCAGTACTTC. It specifies CASSLPSGRLTYEQYF.

The V call is TRBV20-1, the J call TRBJ2-7; D call uncertain. V gave up 6 bases and J gave up 1 base, with 10 bases separating them. Germline V CDR1 and CDR2: DFQATT, SNEGSKA (reference sequence). This CDR3 has 12 residues. CDR3 sequence reads: CSALGNSYEQYF. The CDR3 DNA sequence: TGCAGTGCCCTGGGCAATTCCTACGAGCAGTACTTC.

V is TRBV27 and J is TRBJ2-3; D not resolved. The V gene lost 4 bases and the J gene lost 7 bases, with 12 bases spanning the gap. The germline V gene has CDR1 MNHEY and CDR2 SMNVEV (reference sequence). This CDR3 has 13 residues. CDR3 residues: CASSYLGLNTQYF. As DNA, the CDR3 is TGTGCCAGCAGTTATCTCGGGCTTAATACGCAGTATTTT.

The CDR3 region has the DNA TGTGCCAGCACCACTATGGAGTCGCTAACGGGCTCGAGGGAGCAGTACTTC. This sequence encodes CASTTMESLTGSREQYF. The rearrangement uses TRBV15 and TRBJ2-7; D unresolved. In germline, CDR1 is LNHNV, CDR2 YYDKDF (reference sequence). V lost 10 bases to trimming and J lost 7 bases, with 32 bases between them. This CDR3 spans 17 amino acids.

The V call is TRBV4-1, the J call TRBJ1-1; weak D call: TRBD1 (6 bases). The CDR3 length is 16 residues. V was cut by 3 bases and J by 1 base, with 15 bases left in between. Germline V gene data show CDR1 as MGHRA and CDR2 as YSYEKL. CDR3 sequence reads: CASSQGGGAPNTEAFF. Written as DNA, the CDR3 is TGCGCCAGCAGCCAGGGAGGGGGGGCACCGAACACTGAAGCTTTCTTT.